The clone carrying this TCR beta chain has only a few counts. Its target is unknown. The sample is drawn from a study of cytomegalovirus exposure and HLA in healthy donors. The CDR3 covers 14 residues. V lost 4 bases and J lost 4, with 11 bases in between. Looked up from germline, CDR1 is MNHNS and CDR2 is SASEGT. The PCR employed 60 Vbeta primers together with 13 Jbeta primers. Per the original methods: It was a later analysis that counted some 80 million unique TCR beta chains, of which 8.5 million to 12 million were shared. This table comes from immunoSEQ multiplex PCR, and its TCRdb copy is limited to in-frame clones, with some not included. For V, J and clone size, that table is used; D and trimming come from the DNA. Among about 140,000 clones listed, 60% to 80% were seen once. Study-wide points: The majority of TCR sequences were rare, yet some public TCRs appeared in many donors. Later analysis demonstrated an association between a missense DCLRE1C variant and TCR beta V- and J-gene trimming.

V and J are TRBV6-1 and TRBJ1-5; D call uncertain. What was sequenced was PBMCs. The receptor was derived from a man between 18 and 35 years old in good health and CMV-seronegative. The CDR3 nucleotides read TGTGCCAGCAGTGCGTGGCAGACAAATCAGCCCCAGCATTTT. Translation gives CASSAWQTNQPQHF.